This T cell receptor beta chain was profiled in a study of T cells after yellow fever vaccination. CDR3 length: 15 amino acids. The V gene's germline CDR1 is SGHRS and CDR2 YFSETQ. V lost 2 bases and J lost 4; bases outside the gene matches: 6. One entry per CDR3 protein results from TCRdb running MiXCR on the 5' RACE reads. The sample has under 550,000 distinct CDR3 sequences; roughly a fifth are singletons. This specimen consisted of PBMCs, obtained less than 25 days after the first yellow fever vaccination. This clonotype was obtained from a man between 18 and 29 years old who received the YFV17D yellow fever vaccine. The rearrangement uses TRBV5-1 and TRBJ1-3, with 7 bases matching TRBD1. CDR3 DNA: TGCGCCAGCAGCTTAGGACAGGTTCAAGGAAACACCATATATTTT. Translation gives CASSLGQVQGNTIYF.